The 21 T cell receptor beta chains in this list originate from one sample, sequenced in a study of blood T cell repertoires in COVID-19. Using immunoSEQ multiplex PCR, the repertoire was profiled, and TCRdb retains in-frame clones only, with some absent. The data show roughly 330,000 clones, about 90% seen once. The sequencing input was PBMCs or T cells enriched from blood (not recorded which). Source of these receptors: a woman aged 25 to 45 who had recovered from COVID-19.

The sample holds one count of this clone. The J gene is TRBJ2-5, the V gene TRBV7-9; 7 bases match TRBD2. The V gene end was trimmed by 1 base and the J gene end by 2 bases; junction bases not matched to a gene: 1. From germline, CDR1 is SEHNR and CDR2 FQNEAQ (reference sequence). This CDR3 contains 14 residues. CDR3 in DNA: TGTGCCAGCAGCTTAGACGGGGGGCAAGAGACCCAGTACTTC. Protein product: CASSLDGGQETQYF.

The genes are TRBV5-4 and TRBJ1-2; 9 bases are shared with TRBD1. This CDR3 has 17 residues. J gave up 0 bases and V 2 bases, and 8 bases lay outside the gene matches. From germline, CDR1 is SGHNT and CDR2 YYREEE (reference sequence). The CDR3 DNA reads TGTGCCAGCAGCTTTGGGGTGGGACAGGGCTCTAACTATGGCTACACCTTC. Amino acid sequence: CASSFGVGQGSNYGYTF.

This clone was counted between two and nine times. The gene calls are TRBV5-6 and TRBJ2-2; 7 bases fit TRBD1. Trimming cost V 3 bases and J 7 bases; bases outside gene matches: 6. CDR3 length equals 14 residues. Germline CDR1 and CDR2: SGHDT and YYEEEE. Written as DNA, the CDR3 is TGTGCCAGCAGCTCAAACAGGGGTGGCGGGGAGCTGTTTTTT. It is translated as CASSSNRGGGELFF.

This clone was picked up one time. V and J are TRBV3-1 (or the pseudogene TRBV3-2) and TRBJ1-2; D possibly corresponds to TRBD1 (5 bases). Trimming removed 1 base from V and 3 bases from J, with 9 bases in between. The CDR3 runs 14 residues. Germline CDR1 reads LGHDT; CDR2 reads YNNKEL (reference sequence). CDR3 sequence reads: CASSQVDSDYGYTF. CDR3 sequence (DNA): TGTGCCAGCAGCCAAGTAGACAGCGACTATGGCTACACCTTC.

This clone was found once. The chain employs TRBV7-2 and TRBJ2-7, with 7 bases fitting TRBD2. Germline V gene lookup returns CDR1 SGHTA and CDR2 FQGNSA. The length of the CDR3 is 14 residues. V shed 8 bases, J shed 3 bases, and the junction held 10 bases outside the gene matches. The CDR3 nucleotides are TGTGCCAGCGGACTTCAGACTAGCAGCTACGAGCAGTACTTC. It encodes CASGLQTSSYEQYF. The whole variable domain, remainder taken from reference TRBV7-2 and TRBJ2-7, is GAGVSQSPSNKVTEKGKDVELRCDPISGHTALYWYRQSLGQGLEFLIYFQGNSAPDKSGLPSDRFSAERTGGSVSTLTIQRTQQEDSAVYLCASGLQTSSYEQYFGPGTRLTVT.

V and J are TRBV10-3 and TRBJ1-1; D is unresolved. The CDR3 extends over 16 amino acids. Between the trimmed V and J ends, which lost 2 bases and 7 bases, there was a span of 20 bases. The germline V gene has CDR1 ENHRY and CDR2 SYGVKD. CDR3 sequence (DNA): TGTGCCATCAGTGAGGAACCTCACGCGGGAAGACGTGAAGCTTTCTTT. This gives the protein CAISEEPHAGRREAFF.

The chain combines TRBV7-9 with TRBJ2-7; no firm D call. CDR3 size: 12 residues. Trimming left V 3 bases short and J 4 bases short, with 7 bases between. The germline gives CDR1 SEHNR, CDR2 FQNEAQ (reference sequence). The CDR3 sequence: CASSFQAYEQYF. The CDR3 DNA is TGTGCCAGCAGCTTTCAGGCTTACGAGCAGTACTTC.

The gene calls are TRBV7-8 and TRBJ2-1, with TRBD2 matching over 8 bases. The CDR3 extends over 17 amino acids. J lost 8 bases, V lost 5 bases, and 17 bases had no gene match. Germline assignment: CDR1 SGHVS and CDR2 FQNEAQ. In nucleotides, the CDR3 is TGTGCCAGCAGCCTACCGAGAGCGGGGGTAGCTTTAGATGAGCAGTTCTTC. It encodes CASSLPRAGVALDEQFF.

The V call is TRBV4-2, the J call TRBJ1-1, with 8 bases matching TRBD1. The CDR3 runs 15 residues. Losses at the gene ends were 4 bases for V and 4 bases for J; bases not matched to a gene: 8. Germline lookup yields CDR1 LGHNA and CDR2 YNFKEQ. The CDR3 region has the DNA TGTGCCAGCAGCCCCGAGGCAGGGGGCTTCACTGAAGCTTTCTTT. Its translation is CASSPEAGGFTEAFF.

DNA of the CDR3: TGTGCCAGCAGCCCAAGAACTAGCGGGGCTAGCACAGATACGCAGTATTTT. Amino acids: CASSPRTSGASTDTQYF. This chain links TRBV6-4 with TRBJ2-3, with TRBD2 matching 10 bases. After removal of 6 bases from V and 0 bases from J, the junction contained 9 bases not matched to a gene. Germline CDR1 MRHNA, CDR2 SNTAGT. The CDR3 covers 17 residues.

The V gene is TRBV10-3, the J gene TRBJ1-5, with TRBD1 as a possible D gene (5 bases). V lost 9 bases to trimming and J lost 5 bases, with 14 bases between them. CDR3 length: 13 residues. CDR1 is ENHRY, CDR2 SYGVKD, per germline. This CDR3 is CAMWSGEDQPQHF. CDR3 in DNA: TGTGCCATGTGGTCGGGGGAAGATCAGCCCCAGCATTTT.

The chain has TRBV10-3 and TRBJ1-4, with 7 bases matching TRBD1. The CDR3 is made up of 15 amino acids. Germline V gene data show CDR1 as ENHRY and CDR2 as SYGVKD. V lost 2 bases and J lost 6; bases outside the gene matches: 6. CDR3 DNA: TGTGCCATCAGTGAGAGGAGGGGGCCCGATGAAAAACTGTTTTTT. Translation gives CAISERRGPDEKLFF.

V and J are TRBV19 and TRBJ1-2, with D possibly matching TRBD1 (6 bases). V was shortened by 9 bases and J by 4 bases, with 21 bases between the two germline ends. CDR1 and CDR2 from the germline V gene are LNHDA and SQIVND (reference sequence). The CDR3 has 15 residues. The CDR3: CASQGGGIGVYGYTF. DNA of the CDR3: TGTGCCAGCCAAGGGGGGGGAATTGGGGTCTATGGCTACACCTTC.

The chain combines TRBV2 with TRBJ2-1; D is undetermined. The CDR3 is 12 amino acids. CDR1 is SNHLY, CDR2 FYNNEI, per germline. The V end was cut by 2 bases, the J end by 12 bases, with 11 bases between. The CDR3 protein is CASSELVSRQFF. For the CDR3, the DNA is TGTGCCAGCAGTGAATTAGTCTCCCGGCAGTTCTTC.

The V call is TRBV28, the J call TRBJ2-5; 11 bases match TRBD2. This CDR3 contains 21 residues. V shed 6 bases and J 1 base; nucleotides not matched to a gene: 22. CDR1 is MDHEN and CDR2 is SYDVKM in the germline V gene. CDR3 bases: TGTGCCAGCAGCTACCCAAATGTAATAGCGGGGGGGCCAGTGGGCCAAGAGACCCAGTACTTC. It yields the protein CASSYPNVIAGGPVGQETQYF.

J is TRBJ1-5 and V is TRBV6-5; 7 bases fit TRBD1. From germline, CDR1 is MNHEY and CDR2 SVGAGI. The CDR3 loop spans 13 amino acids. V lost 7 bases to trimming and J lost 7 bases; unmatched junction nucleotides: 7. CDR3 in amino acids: CASTGQEGQPQHF. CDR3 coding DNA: TGTGCCAGCACCGGACAGGAGGGACAGCCCCAGCATTTT.

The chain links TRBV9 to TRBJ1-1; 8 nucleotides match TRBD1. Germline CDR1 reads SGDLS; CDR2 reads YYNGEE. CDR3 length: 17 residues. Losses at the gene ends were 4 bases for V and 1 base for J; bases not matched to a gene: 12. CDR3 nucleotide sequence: TGTGCCAGCAGCCCTAATTACGGACAGGGTGCGAACACTGAAGCTTTCTTT. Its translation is CASSPNYGQGANTEAFF.

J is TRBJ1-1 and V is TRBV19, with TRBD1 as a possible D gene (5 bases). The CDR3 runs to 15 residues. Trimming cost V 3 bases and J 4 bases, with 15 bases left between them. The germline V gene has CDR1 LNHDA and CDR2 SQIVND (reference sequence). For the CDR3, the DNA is TGTGCCAGTAGTATGCCTGGGGGGTCTAGCACTGAAGCTTTCTTT. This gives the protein CASSMPGGSSTEAFF.

In nucleotides, the CDR3 is TGTGCCACCAGCAGAGATATTCAGGGGCCTGAAGCTTTCTTT. This codes for CATSRDIQGPEAFF. The chain carries TRBV15 and TRBJ1-1; D perhaps matches TRBD1 (6 bases). Between the trimmed V and J ends, which lost 0 bases and 6 bases, there was a span of 11 bases. This CDR3 comprises 14 residues. The germline CDR1 and CDR2 sequences are LNHNV and YYDKDF (reference sequence).

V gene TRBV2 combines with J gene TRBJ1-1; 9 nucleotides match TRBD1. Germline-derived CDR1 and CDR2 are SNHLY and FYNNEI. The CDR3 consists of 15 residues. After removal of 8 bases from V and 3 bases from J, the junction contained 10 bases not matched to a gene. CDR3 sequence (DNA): TGTGCCAGCGGCGCTACAGGGGGCGTGGACACTGAAGCTTTCTTT. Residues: CASGATGGVDTEAFF.

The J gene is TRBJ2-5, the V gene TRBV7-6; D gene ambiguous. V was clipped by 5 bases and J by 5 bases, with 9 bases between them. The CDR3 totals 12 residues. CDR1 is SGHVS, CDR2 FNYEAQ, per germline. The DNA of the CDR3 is TGTGCCAGCAGCGCTATGTGGGAGACCCAGTACTTC. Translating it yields CASSAMWETQYF. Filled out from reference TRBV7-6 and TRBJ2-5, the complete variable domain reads GAGVSQSPRYKVTKRGQDVALRCDPISGHVSLYWYRQALGQGPEFLTYFNYEAQQDKSGLPNDRFSAERPEGSISTLTIQRTEQRDSAMYRCASSAMWETQYFGPGTRLLVL.